This TCR beta chain was obtained from a study of blood T cell repertoires in COVID-19. Germline-derived CDR1 and CDR2 are MNHEY and SVGAGI. CDR3 size: 15 residues. Trimming took 7 bases from V and 1 from J, leaving 16 bases between them. Data came from immunoSEQ multiplex PCR; TCRdb stores just in-frame clones and leaves some out. The table records roughly 39,000 clones, roughly nine tenths of them present only once. This sequence joins TRBV6-5 and TRBJ1-2, with unresolved D. The sequence derives from a young man with active or convalescent COVID-19. The sample comprised peripheral blood. The CDR3 DNA reads as TGTGCCAGCAAGGGCGGGGTTAACAGTAACTATGGCTACACCTTC. Protein sequence: CASKGGVNSNYGYTF.